The 25 T cell receptor beta chains given below trace back to one sample, sequenced in a study of T cells after yellow fever vaccination. MiXCR, run by TCRdb on the 5' RACE reads, gives a single entry per CDR3 protein. The sample records 250,000 to 400,000 distinct CDR3 sequences, about 4% being singletons. The sequencing here drew on PBMCs, taken 5 days after the yellow fever booster vaccination. These receptors came from a man in his late teens or twenties who received the YFV17D yellow fever vaccine.

The chain couples TRBV19 to TRBJ2-1; D unclear. This CDR3 is built from 15 residues. Germline CDR1 is LNHDA and CDR2 is SQIVND (reference sequence). The germline V and J ends were trimmed by 3 bases and 4 bases, with 13 bases remaining between them. The CDR3 is CASSINGRKYNEQFF. The CDR3 coding sequence is TGTGCCAGTAGTATTAATGGACGGAAATACAATGAGCAGTTCTTC.

V and J are TRBV12-3 or TRBV12-4 and TRBJ1-2; tentatively, D is TRBD1 (5 bases). CDR3 length: 13 amino acids. V lost 6 bases to trimming and J lost 4 bases, with 12 bases between them. CDR3 sequence reads: CASRRGGVYGYTF. CDR3 nucleotides: TGTGCCAGCAGAAGGGGAGGCGTCTATGGCTACACCTTC.

This clonotype occurred many times. V gene TRBV6-5 combines with J gene TRBJ1-2, with D maybe TRBD1 (5 bases). There are 15 residues in the CDR3. V gave up 0 bases and J gave up 2 bases, with 10 bases separating them. From germline, CDR1 is MNHEY and CDR2 SVGAGI. The CDR3 loop reads CASSYSPGHNYGYTF. In DNA form, the CDR3 reads TGTGCCAGCAGTTACTCACCCGGACACAACTATGGCTACACCTTC.

This clonotype was counted many times. The V gene is TRBV7-6, the J gene TRBJ2-7; D is perhaps TRBD2 (5 bases). The V and J ends lost 5 bases and 6 bases respectively, with 17 bases between them. From germline, CDR1 is SGHVS and CDR2 FNYEAQ. The CDR3 length is 14 residues. The CDR3 DNA is TGTGCCAGCAGCCACTCCGGGAATAGCCGCGAGCAGTACTTC. Translating gives CASSHSGNSREQYF.

This clonotype was seen ten or more times. The chain recombines TRBV7-9 with TRBJ1-5; TRBD1 is a possible D gene (5 bases). Trimming removed 6 bases from V and 5 bases from J, with 11 bases in between. The CDR3 runs to 13 residues. The germline gives CDR1 SEHNR, CDR2 FQNEAQ (reference sequence). The DNA of the CDR3 is TGTGCCAGCAGTACTCAGGGAGATCAGCCCCAGCATTTT. It specifies CASSTQGDQPQHF.

This clonotype was seen a handful of times. The chain employs TRBV24-1 and TRBJ2-3, with 8 bases that match TRBD1. The CDR3 is 14 amino acids. Germline-derived CDR1 and CDR2 are KGHDR and SFDVKD. The V segment lost 5 bases and the J segment 2 bases; nucleotides outside the gene matches: 2. The CDR3 protein is CATSGQGITDTQYF. The CDR3 DNA follows: TGTGCCACCAGTGGACAGGGGATCACAGATACGCAGTATTTT.

This clonotype was counted many times. This chain links TRBV5-1 with TRBJ2-1; D is possibly TRBD1 (5 bases). V shed 0 bases and J shed 8 bases, with 12 bases lying between them. Per the germline V gene, CDR1 is SGHRS and CDR2 is YFSETQ. This CDR3 spans 14 amino acids. CDR3 nucleotides: TGCGCCAGCAGCTTGGCCGGCAGGGAATATGAGCAGTTCTTC. Translated, it gives CASSLAGREYEQFF.

This clonotype was seen ten or more times. The chain has TRBV5-1 and TRBJ2-7; TRBD1 matches at 10 bases. The germline gives CDR1 SGHRS, CDR2 YFSETQ. This CDR3 contains 12 residues. J was trimmed by 10 bases and V by 2 bases; bases with no gene match: 3. The CDR3 DNA reads TGCGCCAGCAGCTTTGGACAGGGGGAACAGTACTTC. Translating it yields CASSFGQGEQYF.

This clonotype was counted at least ten times. The chain recombines TRBV7-9 with TRBJ2-6, with D unclear. The CDR3 extends over 19 amino acids. Deletions cut 1 base from V and 2 bases from J, with 18 bases between. Germline V gene sequence: CDR1 SEHNR, CDR2 FQNEAQ (reference sequence). DNA for the CDR3: TGTGCCAGCAGCTTAGGATCGGTGACTCCACGCGCTGGGGCCAACGTCCTGACTTTC. Translated, it gives CASSLGSVTPRAGANVLTF.

The J gene is TRBJ2-1, the V gene TRBV4-1; 12 bases line up with TRBD2. CDR1 is MGHRA, CDR2 YSYEKL, per germline. CDR3 length: 15 amino acids. Trimming at V came to 6 bases and at J to 9 bases, leaving 9 bases not matched to a gene. This chain's CDR3 is CASRTGASGGVEQFF. The CDR3 nucleotides read TGCGCCAGCAGAACTGGGGCTAGCGGGGGGGTTGAGCAGTTCTTC.

This clonotype was detected ten times or more. This chain joins TRBV5-1 and TRBJ1-3; D gene unclear. V lost 0 bases and J 0 bases, leaving 7 bases between the germline ends. This CDR3 is 15 amino acids long. Germline CDR1 SGHRS, CDR2 YFSETQ. Written as DNA, the CDR3 is TGCGCCAGCAGCTTGGCCGGTGACTCTGGAAACACCATATATTTT. It encodes CASSLAGDSGNTIYF.

The chain uses TRBV7-2 and TRBJ2-1; possibly TRBD1 or TRBD2 for D (5 bases each). Per germline, CDR1 SGHTA and CDR2 FQGNSA. V lost 0 bases and J 10 bases, leaving 28 bases between the germline ends. This CDR3 has 19 amino acids. The CDR3 is CASSLAGHRVRQTTFEQFF. DNA for the CDR3: TGTGCCAGCAGCTTAGCTGGGCATAGGGTGAGACAGACTACTTTCGAGCAGTTCTTC.

The genes are TRBV7-9 and TRBJ2-3; possibly TRBD2 for D (5 bases). The CDR3 covers 15 residues. V was trimmed by 10 bases and J by 0 bases, leaving 17 bases between them. Germline V gene data show CDR1 as SEHNR and CDR2 as FQNEAQ (reference sequence). The CDR3: CATDRKRTSTDTQYF. As DNA, the CDR3 is TGTGCCACCGACCGAAAGCGGACTAGCACAGATACGCAGTATTTT.

The table lists this clonotype with a few counts. J is TRBJ2-1 and V is TRBV7-8; D possibly corresponds to TRBD2 (5 bases). V was clipped by 5 bases and J by 10 bases, with 12 bases between them. The germline gives CDR1 SGHVS, CDR2 FQNEAQ. The CDR3 covers 12 residues. The CDR3, as DNA: TGTGCCAGCAGCCCGGGATTTCGGGAGCAGTTCTTC. This translates into CASSPGFREQFF.

This clonotype was found a few times. The rearrangement links TRBV13 to TRBJ2-7; possibly TRBD1 for D (6 bases). Trimming took off 3 bases at V and 6 bases at J, with 18 bases between the two ends. CDR3 length: 15 residues. Germline values: CDR1 PRHDT, CDR2 FYEKMQ (reference sequence). CDR3 in amino acids: CASSFVGARQREQYF. The CDR3 bases are TGTGCCAGCAGCTTTGTGGGGGCGCGTCAACGCGAGCAGTACTTC. Based on the CDR3 plus reference TRBV13 and TRBJ2-7, the full variable domain is AAGVIQSPRHLIKEKRETATLKCYPIPRHDTVYWYQQGPGQDPQFLISFYEKMQSDKGSIPDRFSAQQFSDYHSELNMSSLELGDSALYFCASSFVGARQREQYFGPGTRLTVT.

The table lists this clonotype with a few counts. The V and J genes are TRBV5-1 and TRBJ2-2, with TRBD1 identical over 9 bases. The length of the CDR3 is 16 residues. Germline V gene lookup returns CDR1 SGHRS and CDR2 YFSETQ. V gave up 4 bases and J gave up 4 bases; unmatched junction bases: 8. The CDR3 DNA is TGCGCCAGCAGCGTGGCCGGGACAGGGACCACCGGGGAGCTGTTTTTT. Translated, it gives CASSVAGTGTTGELFF.

This clonotype was observed a handful of times. V is TRBV7-2 and J is TRBJ1-1; D may be TRBD1 (5 bases). The V end was cut by 5 bases, the J end by 4 bases, with 14 bases between. Germline-derived CDR1 and CDR2 are SGHTA and FQGNSA. The CDR3 length is 14 residues. CDR3 DNA sequence: TGTGCCAGCAGCCACTCGCGTCAGGGCACTGAAGCTTTCTTT. Amino acids: CASSHSRQGTEAFF.

This clonotype was counted many times. The chain has TRBV6-1 and TRBJ2-5, with a weak D call TRBD2 (6 bases). Germline CDR1 MNHNS, CDR2 SASEGT. V gave up 6 bases and J gave up 3 bases, with 17 bases separating them. The CDR3 is made up of 15 amino acids. CDR3 nucleotide sequence: TGTGCCAGCAGATCCAACGCGGGACGGAAAGAGACCCAGTACTTC. Translation gives CASRSNAGRKETQYF.

This clonotype was seen repeatedly, ten times or more. This chain uses TRBV12-3 or TRBV12-4 with TRBJ1-6, with unresolved D. CDR3 size: 14 residues. Trimming took 3 bases from V and 5 from J, leaving 8 bases between them. The CDR3 spells CASSLEADNSPLHF. DNA for the CDR3: TGTGCCAGCAGTTTGGAGGCCGATAATTCACCCCTCCACTTT.

CDR3 sequence reads: CASSLSAWGEQYV. CDR3 DNA sequence: TGTGCCAGCAGTTTGTCCGCTTGGGGCGAGCAGTACGTC. This chain links TRBV12-3 or TRBV12-4 with TRBJ2-7, with D hard to call. The CDR3 runs 13 residues. V lost 3 bases and J lost 6, with 12 bases in between.

The chain uses TRBV11-2 and TRBJ1-1, with TRBD1 as a possible D gene (5 bases). CDR1 SGHAT and CDR2 FQNNGV come from the germline V gene. The length of the CDR3 is 15 residues. V was pared by 5 bases and J by 1 base, with 14 bases between. CDR3 DNA: TGTGCCAGCAGCGCATTTACCCAGGGGAACACTGAAGCTTTCTTT. It yields the protein CASSAFTQGNTEAFF.

This clonotype was seen more than once but under ten times. The V gene is TRBV12-3 or TRBV12-4, the J gene TRBJ2-3, with 8 bases identical to TRBD2. The CDR3 consists of 17 residues. V was pared by 1 base and J by 3 bases, with 9 bases of the junction left unmatched. CDR3 in amino acids: CASSLGPPGLETDTQYF. CDR3 coding DNA: TGTGCCAGCAGTTTAGGACCACCGGGACTAGAAACAGATACGCAGTATTTT.

The chain uses TRBV11-2 and TRBJ1-3, with D hard to call. CDR3 size: 16 residues. CDR1 and CDR2 from the germline V gene are SGHAT and FQNNGV. V was clipped by 4 bases and J by 0 bases, with 13 bases between them. The DNA of the CDR3 is TGTGCCAGCAGCTACGGCGGGCCGAGCTCTGGAAACACCATATATTTT. It translates to CASSYGGPSSGNTIYF.

This chain connects TRBV28 to TRBJ1-2; maybe TRBD1 (5 bases). Germline-derived CDR1 and CDR2 are MDHEN and SYDVKM. Trimming shortened V by 5 bases and J by 8 bases, and 18 bases separated the two germline ends. The CDR3 length is 14 residues. The CDR3 loop reads CASSLPGLGKGYTF. For the CDR3, the DNA is TGTGCCAGCAGTCTTCCAGGGCTCGGGAAGGGCTACACCTTC.

In its sample, this clonotype was seen a few times. The chain couples TRBV5-6 to TRBJ2-1, with D unresolved. Germline CDR1 is SGHDT and CDR2 is YYEEEE. CDR3 length: 11 residues. V dropped 1 base and J dropped 8 bases, with 4 bases sitting between them. The CDR3 protein is CASSLSDEQFF. The CDR3 nucleotides read TGTGCCAGCAGCTTGTCGGATGAGCAGTTCTTC.